The 21 T cell receptor beta chains below all came from one sample that was sequenced in a study of early T cells in non-severe SARS-CoV-2 infection (dated by TCRdb to the early 2020s). The protocol used for the library was 5' RACE. The sequencer listed for this sample is NextSeq 500. TCRdb reprocessing: public reads trimmed at Q25 with fastp, clones called with MiXCR, in-frame beta chains kept. CDR3 protein duplicates are merged, each entry listing the most common genes and DNA. A total of about 70,000 distinct CDR3 sequences appear in this sample, more than 12% of them only once. The ten largest clones capture roughly 4.2% of the sample. The material was whole blood, obtained at baseline. The receptors come from an adult who was a healthcare worker with PCR-confirmed SARS-CoV-2 infection or an uninfected control (not recorded which).

The chain recombines TRBV21-1 with TRBJ1-1; TRBD1 is taken as the D call from the table, unchecked against the DNA. TRBV21-1 is assigned pseudogene status. The CDR3 has 15 amino acids. The CDR3 is CASSKEARGNTEAFF. The CDR3 bases are TGTGCCAGCAGCAAAGAAGCCAGGGGGAACACTGAAGCTTTCTTT.

V gene TRBV29-1 combines with J gene TRBJ2-1, with a tentative D call TRBD1 (6 bases). Trimming stripped 3 bases from V and 1 base from J, with 16 bases between. This CDR3 comprises 16 residues. Germline V gene sequence: CDR1 SQVTM, CDR2 ANQGSEA. The CDR3 sequence: CSVEATGPRSYNEQFF. DNA of the CDR3: TGCAGCGTTGAGGCTACAGGGCCTCGTTCCTACAATGAGCAGTTCTTC.

This clonotype was seen more than once but under ten times. The V and J genes are TRBV7-3 and TRBJ2-1; D not certain. The germline gives CDR1 SGHTA, CDR2 FQGTGA. The ends were cut back, 5 bases at V and 7 bases at J, with 9 bases in the middle. This CDR3 is built from 12 residues. CDR3 in DNA: TGTGCCAGCAGCACACCTGGGAATGAGCAGTTCTTC. Translating it yields CASSTPGNEQFF.

The table lists this clonotype with many counts. This chain joins TRBV2 and TRBJ2-2; perhaps TRBD2 as D (5 bases). The CDR3 is 15 residues long. Germline CDR1 reads SNHLY; CDR2 reads FYNNEI. Trimming removed 3 bases at V and 2 bases at J, with 10 bases between. CDR3 loop: CASSERGKNTGELFF. In nucleotides, the CDR3 is TGTGCCAGCAGTGAGAGAGGGAAAAACACCGGGGAGCTGTTTTTT.

This clonotype was detected ten times or more. The chain has TRBV28 and TRBJ2-5; D unresolved. The CDR3 runs 14 residues. Germline values: CDR1 MDHEN, CDR2 SYDVKM. The ends were cut back, 3 bases at V and 4 bases at J, with 12 bases in the middle. The CDR3 DNA reads TGTGCCAGCAGTTTGTTACGTAACCTAGAGACCCAGTACTTC. Its protein is CASSLLRNLETQYF.

This clonotype was observed a handful of times. V gene TRBV5-5 combines with J gene TRBJ2-1; 7 nucleotides align to TRBD2. Germline CDR1 reads SGHKS; CDR2 reads YYEKEE (reference sequence). V was clipped by 0 bases and J by 4 bases; unmatched bases: 7. CDR3 length: 16 amino acids. CDR3 loop: CASSLAASGDYNEQFF. DNA of the CDR3: TGTGCCAGCAGCTTGGCGGCTAGCGGTGATTACAATGAGCAGTTCTTC.

This sequence joins TRBV20-1 and TRBJ2-3, with 9 bases aligning to TRBD2. The junction had 7 bases not matched to a gene; V was cut back by 3 bases and J by 6 bases. Looked up from germline, CDR1 is DFQATT and CDR2 is SNEGSKA (reference sequence). The CDR3 loop spans 14 amino acids. For the CDR3, the DNA is TGCAGTGCTAGGGGACTAGCCGCATCCGATACGCAGTATTTT. Translation gives CSARGLAASDTQYF.

The chain employs TRBV6-2 or TRBV6-3 and TRBJ1-1; 9 bases match TRBD1. The V segment lost 4 bases and the J segment 8 bases; nucleotides outside the gene matches: 8. The CDR3 covers 14 residues. The germline V gene has CDR1 MNHEY and CDR2 SVGEGT. The CDR3, as DNA: TGTGCCAGCAGTTTTCGACAGGGGGAAAGAGAAGCTTTCTTT. Protein sequence: CASSFRQGEREAFF.

This rearrangement joins TRBV4-1 to TRBJ2-7; 7 nucleotides agree with TRBD1. The V segment lost 4 bases and the J segment 0 bases; nucleotides outside the gene matches: 6. CDR3 length: 15 residues. Per germline, CDR1 MGHRA and CDR2 YSYEKL. CDR3 amino acids: CASSRGTASSYEQYF. The CDR3 nucleotides are TGCGCCAGCAGCCGGGGGACAGCTAGCTCCTACGAGCAGTACTTC.

This clonotype was found a few times. The chain combines TRBV13 with TRBJ1-2, with D uncertain. The germline V and J ends were trimmed by 5 bases and 0 bases, with 13 bases remaining between them. Germline-derived CDR1 and CDR2 are PRHDT and FYEKMQ (reference sequence). CDR3 length: 15 amino acids. The CDR3 sequence is CASSPSQGANYGYTF. CDR3 nucleotides: TGTGCCAGCAGCCCGTCTCAAGGAGCTAACTATGGCTACACCTTC.

The V gene is TRBV20-1, the J gene TRBJ2-6; D unresolved. The V gene lost 0 bases and the J gene lost 0 bases, with 15 bases spanning the gap. The length of the CDR3 is 18 residues. Germline CDR1 DFQATT, CDR2 SNEGSKA (reference sequence). For the CDR3, the DNA is TGCAGTGCTAGAGATGGGCGGCTCTCCTTCTCTGGGGCCAACGTCCTGACTTTC. It translates to CSARDGRLSFSGANVLTF.

This clonotype was detected many times. The V call is TRBV4-1, the J call TRBJ2-3; D uncertain. The CDR3 totals 12 residues. Germline CDR1 and CDR2: MGHRA and YSYEKL. Trimming stripped 1 base from V and 5 bases from J, with 4 bases between. The CDR3 sequence is CASSQGGDTQYF. CDR3 DNA: TGCGCCAGCAGCCAAGGAGGAGATACGCAGTATTTT.

This clonotype appeared a few times. The rearrangement links TRBV28 to TRBJ1-5, with a possible D match to TRBD1 (6 bases). The CDR3 sequence is 15 residues long. The germline gives CDR1 MDHEN, CDR2 SYDVKM. V was trimmed by 6 bases and J by 2 bases, leaving 14 bases between them. The CDR3 bases are TGTGCCAGCAGGCTCTTCTACAGGGGCAATCAGCCCCAGCATTTT. It yields the protein CASRLFYRGNQPQHF.

The genes are TRBV2 and TRBJ2-3, with TRBD1 as a possible D gene (6 bases). Germline assignment: CDR1 SNHLY and CDR2 FYNNEI. V was trimmed by 6 bases and J by 8 bases, leaving 12 bases between them. The CDR3 has 12 residues. The CDR3 DNA reads as TGTGCCAGCAGAGGGGGACCAGGTACGCAGTATTTT. Translation gives CASRGGPGTQYF. The full variable domain, completed using reference TRBV2 and TRBJ2-3, is EPEVTQTPSHQVTQMGQEVILRCVPISNHLYFYWYRQILGQKVEFLVSFYNNEISEKSEIFDDQFSVERPDGSNFTLKIRSTKLEDSAMYFCASRGGPGTQYFGPGTRLTVL.

The rearrangement joins TRBV18 to TRBJ1-4; D not resolved. Germline-derived CDR1 and CDR2 are KGHSH and LQKENI. V was cut by 1 base and J by 1 base, with 4 bases left in between. CDR3 length equals 14 residues. The CDR3 here is CASSPQGTNEKLFF. In nucleotides, the CDR3 is TGTGCCAGCTCACCACAGGGAACTAATGAAAAACTGTTTTTT.

This clonotype was observed a handful of times. This rearrangement joins TRBV4-1 to TRBJ2-2; D possibly corresponds to TRBD2 (6 bases). This CDR3 has 15 residues. Germline V CDR1 and CDR2: MGHRA, YSYEKL. V was cut by 0 bases and J by 3 bases, with 8 bases left in between. The CDR3 DNA is TGCGCCAGCAGCCAAGAACTAGCAGACACCGGGGAGCTGTTTTTT. This codes for CASSQELADTGELFF.

This clonotype has just a few counts. The CDR3 sequence: CSASDRAAEAFF. The CDR3 DNA is TGCAGTGCTTCGGACAGGGCAGCTGAAGCTTTCTTT. The chain links TRBV20-1 to TRBJ1-1; 8 bases line up with TRBD1. This CDR3 has 12 amino acids. Germline CDR1 and CDR2: DFQATT and SNEGSKA (reference sequence). Unmatched junction bases numbered 5, after V lost 5 bases and J lost 6 bases.

The V gene is TRBV7-9, the J gene TRBJ2-5, with TRBD1 as a possible D gene (6 bases). In germline, CDR1 is SEHNR, CDR2 FQNEAQ (reference sequence). Trimming stripped 0 bases from V and 1 base from J, with 6 bases between. This CDR3 spans 14 amino acids. The CDR3 loop is CASSLAQGQETQYF. The CDR3 coding sequence is TGTGCCAGCAGCTTAGCACAGGGCCAAGAGACCCAGTACTTC. Variable domain in full (rest from reference TRBV7-9 and TRBJ2-5): DTGVSQNPRHKITKRGQNVTFRCDPISEHNRLYWYRQTLGQGPEFLTYFQNEAQLEKSRLLSDRFSAERPKGSFSTLEIQRTEQGDSAMYLCASSLAQGQETQYFGPGTRLLVL.

This clonotype was counted a few times. The V gene is TRBV5-1, the J gene TRBJ1-5; possible D gene TRBD1, 6 bases. Germline lookup yields CDR1 SGHRS and CDR2 YFSETQ. The CDR3 runs 13 residues. The V end lost 2 bases, the J end lost 4 bases, and 7 bases lay between the germline ends. CDR3 DNA: TGCGCCAGCAGCTTTACAGGGAATCAGCCCCAGCATTTT. It encodes CASSFTGNQPQHF.

This clonotype was observed at least ten times. The gene calls are TRBV30 and TRBJ2-3; D perhaps matches TRBD1 (5 bases). From germline, CDR1 is GTSNPN and CDR2 SVGIG (reference sequence). The CDR3 consists of 14 residues. With 2 bases removed from V and 5 bases from J, the gap between germline ends came to 14 bases. DNA for the CDR3: TGTGCCTGGAGTAAAAAAGCAGGGAAAGATACGCAGTATTTT. Translating it yields CAWSKKAGKDTQYF. The complete variable domain, with remaining parts taken from reference TRBV30 and TRBJ2-3, reads SQTIHQWPATLVQPVGSPLSLECTVEGTSNPNLYWYRQAAGRGLQLLFYSVGIGQISSEVPQNLSASRPQDRQFILSSKKLLLSDSGFYLCAWSKKAGKDTQYFGPGTRLTVL.

This clonotype occurred many times. This chain joins TRBV20-1 and TRBJ2-3, with 10 bases lining up with TRBD2. Per the germline V gene, CDR1 is DFQATT and CDR2 is SNEGSKA (reference sequence). The CDR3 spans 17 residues. V lost 0 bases to trimming and J lost 1 base; unmatched junction nucleotides: 7. CDR3 residues: CSARDSLAGAGTDTQYF. CDR3 bases: TGCAGTGCTAGAGATTCTCTAGCGGGGGCCGGCACAGATACGCAGTATTTT.